This TCR beta chain stems from a study of regulatory T cells in long-lasting Graves disease. Time point indicated: newly diagnosed GD, antithyroid drugs for less than 3 months. PBMCs provided the RNA from which the TCR library was made. The CDR3 is made up of 14 amino acids. The germline V gene encodes CDR1 SEHNR and CDR2 FQNEAQ (reference sequence). The ends lost 6 bases at V and 5 bases at J; junction bases unmatched: 4. This clonotype turned up a few times. Its specificity is unknown. Study-level points and caveats: Newly diagnosed patients had higher TCR diversity than persistent Graves' patients did.

Construction of TCR beta libraries relied on iRepertoire HTBI primers and on Arm-PCR targeting CDR3 regions. In TCRdb, the multiplex PCR reads were re-called with MiXCR into one record per CDR3 protein. The data contain 400,000 to 650,000 distinct CDR3 sequences, about 16% of them singletons. These sequences were also reported in another study, on T cells in Graves' hyperthyroidism and ophthalmopathy.

The V call is TRBV7-9, the J call TRBJ1-6, with 7 bases that match TRBD1. The source of this sequence is a middle-aged woman with Graves disease. The sequencing here drew on peripheral blood mononuclear cells (PBMCs), taken at new diagnosis, from a patient treated with antithyroid drugs. The CDR3 nucleotides read TGTGCCAGCAGGAAGGGGACAGATAATTCACCCCTCCACTTT. This codes for CASRKGTDNSPLHF.